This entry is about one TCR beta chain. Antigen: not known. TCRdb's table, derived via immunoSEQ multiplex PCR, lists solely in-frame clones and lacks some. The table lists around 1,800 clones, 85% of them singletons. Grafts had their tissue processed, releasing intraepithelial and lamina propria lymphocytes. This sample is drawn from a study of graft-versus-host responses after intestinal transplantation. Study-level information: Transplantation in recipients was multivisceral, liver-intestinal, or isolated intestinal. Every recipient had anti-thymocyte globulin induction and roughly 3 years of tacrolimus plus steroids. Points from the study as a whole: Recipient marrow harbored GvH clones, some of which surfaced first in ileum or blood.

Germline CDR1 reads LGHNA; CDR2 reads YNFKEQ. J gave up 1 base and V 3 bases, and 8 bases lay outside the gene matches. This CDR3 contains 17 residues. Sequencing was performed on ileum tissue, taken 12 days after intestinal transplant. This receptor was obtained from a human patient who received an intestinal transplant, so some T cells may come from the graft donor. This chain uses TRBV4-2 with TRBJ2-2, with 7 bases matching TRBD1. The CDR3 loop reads CASSQETGLGNTGELFF. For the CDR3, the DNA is TGTGCCAGCAGCCAGGAGACAGGGCTGGGGAACACCGGGGAGCTGTTTTTT.